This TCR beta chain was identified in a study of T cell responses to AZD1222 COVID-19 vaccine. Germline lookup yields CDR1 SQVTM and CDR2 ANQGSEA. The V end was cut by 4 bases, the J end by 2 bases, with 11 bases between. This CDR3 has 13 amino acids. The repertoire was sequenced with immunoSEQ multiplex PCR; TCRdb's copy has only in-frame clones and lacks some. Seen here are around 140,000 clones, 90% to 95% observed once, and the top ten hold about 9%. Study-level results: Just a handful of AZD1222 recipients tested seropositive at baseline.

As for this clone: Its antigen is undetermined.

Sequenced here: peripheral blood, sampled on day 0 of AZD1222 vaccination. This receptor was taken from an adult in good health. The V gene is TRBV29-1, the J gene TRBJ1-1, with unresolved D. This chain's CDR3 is CSVVSDRNTEAFF. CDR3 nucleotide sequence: TGCAGCGTTGTGAGTGACCGCAACACTGAAGCTTTCTTT.